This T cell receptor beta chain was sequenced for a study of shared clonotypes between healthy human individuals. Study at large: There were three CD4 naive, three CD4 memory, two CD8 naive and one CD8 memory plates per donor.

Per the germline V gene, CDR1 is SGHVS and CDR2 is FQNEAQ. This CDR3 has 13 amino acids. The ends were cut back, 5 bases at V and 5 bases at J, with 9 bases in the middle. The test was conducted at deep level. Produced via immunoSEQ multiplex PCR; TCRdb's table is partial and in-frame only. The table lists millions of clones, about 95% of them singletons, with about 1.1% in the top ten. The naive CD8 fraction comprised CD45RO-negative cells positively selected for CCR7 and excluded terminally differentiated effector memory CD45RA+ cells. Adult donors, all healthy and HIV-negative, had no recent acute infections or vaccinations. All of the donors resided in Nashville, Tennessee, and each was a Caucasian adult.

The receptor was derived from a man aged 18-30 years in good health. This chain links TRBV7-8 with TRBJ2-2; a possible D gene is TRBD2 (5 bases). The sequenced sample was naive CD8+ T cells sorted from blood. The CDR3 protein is CASSNSGTGELFF. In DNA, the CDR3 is TGTGCCAGCAGCAACTCGGGGACCGGGGAGCTGTTTTTT. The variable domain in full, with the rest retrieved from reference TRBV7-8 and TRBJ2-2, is GAGVSQSPRYKVAKRGQDVALRCDPISGHVSLFWYQQALGQGPEFLTYFQNEAQLDKSGLPSDRFFAERPEGSVSTLKIQRTQQEDSAVYLCASSNSGTGELFFGEGSRLTVL.